The TCR beta chain described here comes from a study of sequential checkpoint blockade in melanoma. Study-wide context: After nivolumab or ipilimumab alone, twenty-two patients had week-13 rebiopsies. General study results and limits: For nivolumab-first patients, baseline tumor clonality was associated with response.

As for this clone: Its antigen is still unknown.

The protocol was immunoSEQ multiplex PCR, while the TCRdb copy is restricted to in-frame clones and leaves out a portion. The table lists 7,000 to 9,500 clones, 23% of them singletons. V lost 3 bases, J lost 0 bases, and 8 bases lay in between. The CDR3 contains 14 residues. Germline V gene sequence: CDR1 KGHSH, CDR2 LQKENI. Treatment given: randomized to nivolumab then ipilimumab (arm A) or the reverse (arm B). The sample in question was tumor tissue (inferred from file names), obtained from a patient given nivolumab and ipilimumab in sequence. The chain uses TRBV18 and TRBJ2-5; no firm D call. The receptor was derived from a human donor with melanoma. The CDR3 DNA is TGTGCCAGCTCACCGTCCACAGACCAAGAGACCCAGTACTTC. It codes for CASSPSTDQETQYF.